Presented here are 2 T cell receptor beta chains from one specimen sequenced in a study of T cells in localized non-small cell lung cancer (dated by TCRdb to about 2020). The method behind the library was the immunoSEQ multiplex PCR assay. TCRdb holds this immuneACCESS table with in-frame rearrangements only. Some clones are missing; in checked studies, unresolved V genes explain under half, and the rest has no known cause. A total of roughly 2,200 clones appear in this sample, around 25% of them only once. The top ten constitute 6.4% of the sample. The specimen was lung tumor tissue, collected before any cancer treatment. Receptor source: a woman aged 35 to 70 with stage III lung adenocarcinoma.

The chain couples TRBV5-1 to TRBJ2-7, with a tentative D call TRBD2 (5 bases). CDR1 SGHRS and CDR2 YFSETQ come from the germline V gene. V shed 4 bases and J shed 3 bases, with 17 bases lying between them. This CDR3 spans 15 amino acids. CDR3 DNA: TGCGCCAGCAGCAGAGGTTTAGGACTCAACTACGAGCAGTACTTC. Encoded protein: CASSRGLGLNYEQYF.

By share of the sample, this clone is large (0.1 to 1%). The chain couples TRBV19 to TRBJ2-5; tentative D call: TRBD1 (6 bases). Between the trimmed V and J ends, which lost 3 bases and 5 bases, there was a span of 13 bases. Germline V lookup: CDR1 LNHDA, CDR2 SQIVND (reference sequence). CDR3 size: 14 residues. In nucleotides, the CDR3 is TGTGCCAGTAGTATGGCAACAGGGATGGAGACCCAGTACTTC. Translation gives CASSMATGMETQYF.